This T cell receptor beta chain comes out of a study of cytomegalovirus exposure and HLA in healthy donors. Overall study context: In a previous analysis, 117 million unique TCR beta sequences were found from 150 million to 200 million T cells. The study, taken as a whole, reports: One variant, a missense change in DCLRE1C, was linked in a later analysis to TCR beta V- and J-gene trimming.

As for this clone: As yet, its antigen is unknown.

The PCR contained 60 Vbeta and 13 Jbeta primers. The protocol was immunoSEQ multiplex PCR, while the TCRdb copy is restricted to in-frame clones and leaves out a portion. The profile shows about 83,000 clones, around 76% of them singletons. Sequencing was done on a sample of PBMCs. The source is a man aged 18 to 30 in good health and CMV-seropositive.

CDR3 loop: CASSVAGGRNEQFF. CDR3 sequence (DNA): TGTGCCAGCAGTGTAGCGGGAGGTCGGAATGAGCAGTTCTTC. This chain connects TRBV6-4 to TRBJ2-1; 10 bases are a match to TRBD2. Germline values: CDR1 MRHNA, CDR2 SNTAGT. The junction had 4 bases not matched to a gene; V was cut back by 4 bases and J by 7 bases. CDR3 length equals 14 residues.